This entry lists 28 T cell receptor beta chains sequenced from one sample in a study of shared clonotypes between healthy human individuals (dated by TCRdb to the early 2020s). The library was obtained by the immunoSEQ multiplex PCR assay. In its TCRdb copy, this immuneACCESS table keeps in-frame sequences only and misses some clones. Where compared with another copy, unresolved V genes explain less than half of these, and the others have no known cause. This sample holds under 1,100,000 clones; approximately 80% were observed only once. Of the sample, roughly 0.55% is held by the ten largest clones. Input material: memory CD4+ T cells from PBMCs. In light of the paper, this sample's cell subset or site label describes: CD45RA-negative fraction. These receptors were taken from a young man in good health. Some clones in this sample may be carry-over from other donors' samples.

This clone turned up a few times. This sequence joins TRBV5-1 and TRBJ1-4, with D possibly TRBD1 on 6 matching bases. Between the trimmed V and J ends, which lost 6 bases and 8 bases, there was a span of 20 bases. CDR3 length equals 15 residues. Germline-derived CDR1 and CDR2 are SGHRS and YFSETQ. DNA for the CDR3: TGCGCCAGCAAGGCAGGCGGGGGCCCGGGCGAAAAACTGTTTTTT. This encodes CASKAGGGPGEKLFF. Using reference TRBV5-1 and TRBJ1-4 for the parts outside the CDR3, the full variable domain is KAGVTQTPRYLIKTRGQQVTLSCSPISGHRSVSWYQQTPGQGLQFLFEYFSETQRNKGNFPGRFSGRQFSNSRSEMNVSTLELGDSALYLCASKAGGGPGEKLFFGSGTQLSVL.

J is TRBJ1-1 and V is TRBV30; 7 bases line up with TRBD1. This CDR3 has 12 amino acids. The germline CDR1 and CDR2 sequences are GTSNPN and SVGIG (reference sequence). The junction had 10 bases not matched to a gene; V was cut back by 5 bases and J by 10 bases. CDR3 bases: TGTGCCTGGGGGAGGGGGGACAGCCGAGCTTTCTTT. It encodes CAWGRGDSRAFF.

Regarding this clone: A much larger clone lies a single base off, so this may be a read error. The sample carries other DNA sequences with the same CDR3. The V call is TRBV28, the J call TRBJ1-3, with TRBD1 identical over 8 bases. The CDR3 length is 14 residues. CDR1 is MDHEN, CDR2 SYDVKM, per germline. Trimming cost V 5 bases and J 0 bases; bases outside gene matches: 0. DNA of the CDR3: TGTGCCAGCAGTACAGGGGGCTCTGGAAACACCATATATTTT. Translation gives CASSTGGSGNTIYF.

The J gene is TRBJ2-7, the V gene TRBV6-1, with TRBD1 matching over 10 bases. With V trimmed by 3 bases and J by 6 bases, 8 bases remained unmatched. This CDR3 is built from 15 residues. In germline, CDR1 is MNHNS, CDR2 SASEGT. The CDR3 loop is CASSDTGTGVGEQYF. The CDR3, as DNA: TGTGCCAGCAGTGACACCGGGACAGGGGTCGGCGAGCAGTACTTC.

The rearrangement uses TRBV6-6 and TRBJ1-1; a weak D match, TRBD1 (6 bases). V shed 7 bases and J shed 5 bases, with 14 bases lying between them. CDR3 size: 13 residues. Germline V CDR1 and CDR2: MNHNY, SVGAGI (reference sequence). The CDR3 DNA follows: TGTGCCAGCATGCGGGGGCAAAATACTGAAGCTTTCTTT. Protein product: CASMRGQNTEAFF.

The chain is built from TRBV28 and TRBJ2-4; D remains unclear. Trimming shortened V by 6 bases and J by 0 bases, and 6 bases separated the two germline ends. Germline V lookup: CDR1 MDHEN, CDR2 SYDVKM. The CDR3 has 13 residues. The CDR3 DNA is TGTGCCAGCAGCACCGTAGCCAAAAACATTCAGTACTTC. This codes for CASSTVAKNIQYF.

The rearrangement uses TRBV7-2 and TRBJ2-1; TRBD2 might be the D (6 bases). This CDR3 has 16 amino acids. V gave up 1 base and J gave up 0 bases, with 10 bases separating them. Germline loops: CDR1 SGHTA, CDR2 FQGNSA. CDR3 residues: CASSLGPSVSYNEQFF. The CDR3 region has the DNA TGTGCCAGCAGCTTAGGGCCTAGCGTCTCCTACAATGAGCAGTTCTTC. Supplemented by reference TRBV7-2 and TRBJ2-1, the full variable domain reads GAGVSQSPSNKVTEKGKDVELRCDPISGHTALYWYRQSLGQGLEFLIYFQGNSAPDKSGLPSDRFSAERTGGSVSTLTIQRTQQEDSAVYLCASSLGPSVSYNEQFFGPGTRLTVL.

CDR3 coding DNA: TGTGCCAGCAGCAAACAAGCCCCGACTAATGAAAAACTGTTTTTT. Its translation is CASSKQAPTNEKLFF. The rearrangement joins TRBV7-9 to TRBJ1-4; no reliable D call. The V gene's germline CDR1 is SEHNR and CDR2 FQNEAQ (reference sequence). The ends were cut back, 5 bases at V and 2 bases at J, with 12 bases in the middle. The CDR3 is 15 residues long.

Here the CDR3 reads CASSRLLDSQETQYF. The CDR3 DNA is TGCGCCAGCAGCCGGTTACTAGACTCCCAAGAGACCCAGTACTTC. The chain couples TRBV5-1 to TRBJ2-5; D is perhaps TRBD2 (5 bases). This CDR3 spans 15 amino acids. Germline V gives CDR1 SGHRS, CDR2 YFSETQ. Trimming pared 4 bases from V and 1 base from J, leaving 14 bases between.

J is TRBJ1-5 and V is TRBV6-4, with a possible D match to TRBD1 (5 bases). Between the trimmed V and J ends, which lost 5 bases and 5 bases, there was a span of 31 bases. Germline V gene sequence: CDR1 MRHNA, CDR2 SNTAGT. The CDR3 contains 20 residues. CDR3 sequence (DNA): TGTGCCAGCAGTCCGATACTAGACAAGGGGAGGGAAGCCGATTATCAGCCCCAGCATTTT. Translating gives CASSPILDKGREADYQPQHF.

The genes are TRBV28 and TRBJ1-2; D is possibly TRBD1 (5 bases). The CDR3 covers 15 residues. V was trimmed by 2 bases and J by 6 bases, leaving 16 bases between them. CDR1 is MDHEN and CDR2 is SYDVKM in the germline V gene. CDR3 loop: CASSLGTFLFDGYTF. CDR3 DNA: TGTGCCAGCAGTTTAGGGACCTTTTTGTTCGATGGCTACACCTTC.

This chain connects TRBV5-1 to TRBJ2-1; 7 nucleotides match TRBD2. CDR3 length: 15 residues. V was clipped by 1 base and J by 7 bases; unmatched bases: 8. Germline CDR1 and CDR2: SGHRS and YFSETQ. This chain's CDR3 is CASSLMAGDGNEQFF. DNA of the CDR3: TGCGCCAGCAGCTTGATGGCGGGAGATGGGAATGAGCAGTTCTTC.

On this clone: This same CDR3 is encoded by further DNA sequences in the sample. The genes are TRBV2 and TRBJ1-1; possibly TRBD1 for D (5 bases). The V end lost 6 bases, the J end lost 1 base, and 12 bases lay between the germline ends. The CDR3 sequence is 14 residues long. The germline V gene encodes CDR1 SNHLY and CDR2 FYNNEI. CDR3 in amino acids: CASRRRGENTEAFF. In DNA form, the CDR3 reads TGTGCCAGCAGGCGCAGAGGGGAGAACACTGAAGCTTTCTTT.

Concerning this clone: A much more abundant neighbour one base away suggests this may be a read error. The same CDR3 is also encoded by other DNA sequences in this sample. This rearrangement joins TRBV10-3 to TRBJ2-7, with TRBD2 as a possible D gene (6 bases). Per the germline V gene, CDR1 is ENHRY and CDR2 is SYGVKD. V lost 9 bases, J lost 1 base, and 19 bases lay in between. The CDR3 consists of 15 residues. The CDR3: CAISRDFSQSYEQYF. The CDR3 DNA is TGTGCCATTAGTAGGGACTTTTCCCAATCCTACGAGCAGTACTTC.

At least ten counts were recorded for this clone. At the DNA level, this CDR3 is encoded by other sequences in the same sample as well. CDR3 sequence (DNA): TGTGCCAGCGGGGGGGCTAGCGGGAGGACAGATACGCAGTATTTT. It specifies CASGGASGRTDTQYF. V is TRBV6-5 and J is TRBJ2-3, with 11 bases fitting TRBD2. The CDR3 has 15 residues. V shed 8 bases, J shed 3 bases, and the junction held 7 bases outside the gene matches. Germline V gene data show CDR1 as MNHEY and CDR2 as SVGAGI.

The chain employs TRBV2 and TRBJ1-1; D is unclear. V was cut by 10 bases and J by 2 bases, with 8 bases left in between. Germline CDR1 SNHLY, CDR2 FYNNEI. The CDR3 spans 11 residues. CDR3 protein: CATHANTEAFF. The CDR3 nucleotides read TGTGCCACCCACGCAAACACTGAAGCTTTCTTT.

The CDR3 loop reads CASSGPRGVNEQYF. Written as DNA, the CDR3 is TGTGCCAGCAGCGGTCCGAGGGGGGTCAACGAGCAGTACTTC. The chain employs TRBV9 and TRBJ2-7, with D possibly called TRBD1 or TRBD2 (6 bases each). The CDR3 length is 14 residues. The germline V gene has CDR1 SGDLS and CDR2 YYNGEE. Trimming removed 3 bases from V and 5 bases from J, with 15 bases in between.

DNA of the CDR3: TGTGCCAGTAGTAGGGACAGGTTCACTGAAGCTTTCTTT. Its protein is CASSRDRFTEAFF. This sequence joins TRBV19 and TRBJ1-1; 8 nucleotides match TRBD1. The CDR3 has 13 amino acids. Germline V gene lookup returns CDR1 LNHDA and CDR2 SQIVND (reference sequence). V was clipped by 4 bases and J by 4 bases; unmatched bases: 2.

Turning to this clone: Relative to the germline gene, one junction end is altered; a read error may explain this. This chain links TRBV5-1 with TRBJ2-7, with TRBD2 matching over 14 bases. Looked up from germline, CDR1 is SGHRS and CDR2 is YFSETQ. CDR3 length: 15 amino acids. CDR3 loop: CASSFGLAGGYGQYF. The CDR3, as DNA: TGCGCCAGCAGCTTCGGACTAGCGGGAGGATACGGGCAGTACTTC.

This clone has a count of ten or more. V is TRBV7-2 and J is TRBJ2-7; 7 nucleotides agree with TRBD2. V dropped 0 bases and J dropped 6; count of bases not matched to a gene: 8. Looked up from germline, CDR1 is SGHTA and CDR2 is FQGNSA. The CDR3 runs 15 residues. The CDR3 reads CASSLAGLLGLEQYF. In DNA form, the CDR3 reads TGTGCCAGCAGCTTAGCGGGACTACTCGGTCTCGAGCAGTACTTC.

The rearrangement uses TRBV5-1 and TRBJ2-7; TRBD2 aligns across 16 bases. Trimming at V came to 4 bases and at J to 2 bases, leaving 3 bases not matched to a gene. This CDR3 contains 16 residues. Germline CDR1 and CDR2: SGHRS and YFSETQ. CDR3 region: CASSHGTSGRAYEQYF. The CDR3 DNA sequence: TGCGCCAGCAGCCACGGGACTAGCGGGAGGGCCTACGAGCAGTACTTC.

The genes are TRBV9 and TRBJ1-2; D not certain. CDR1 is SGDLS, CDR2 YYNGEE, per germline. CDR3 length equals 15 residues. The V and J ends lost 4 bases and 0 bases respectively, with 13 bases between them. CDR3 in DNA: TGTGCCAGCAGCCACTACGACTATACTAACTATGGCTACACCTTC. Protein product: CASSHYDYTNYGYTF.

The chain combines TRBV7-3 with TRBJ1-2, with D perhaps matching TRBD1 (5 bases). This CDR3 comprises 15 residues. V lost 5 bases and J lost 4, with 17 bases in between. The V gene's germline CDR1 is SGHTA and CDR2 FQGTGA. The CDR3 is CASSPDRRGVYGYTF. The CDR3 DNA follows: TGTGCCAGCAGCCCAGACCGTCGAGGGGTCTATGGCTACACCTTC.

V and J are TRBV27 and TRBJ2-7, with 7 bases aligning to TRBD2. Germline assignment: CDR1 MNHEY and CDR2 SMNVEV (reference sequence). The CDR3 runs to 13 residues. V trimming: 6 bases; J trimming: 3 bases; junction bases outside the gene matches: 5. The CDR3 is CASRGGSRYEQYF. The CDR3, as DNA: TGTGCCAGCAGGGGGGGGAGCCGCTACGAGCAGTACTTC.

This clone is a singleton in its sample. The rearrangement joins TRBV5-1 to TRBJ2-3; D ambiguous. Germline V lookup: CDR1 SGHRS, CDR2 YFSETQ. There are 14 residues in the CDR3. V was trimmed by 1 base and J by 0 bases, leaving 6 bases between them. The CDR3 sequence is CASSLSDSTDTQYF. CDR3 DNA: TGCGCCAGCAGCTTGTCGGATAGCACAGATACGCAGTATTTT.

The chain links TRBV5-1 to TRBJ2-1; tentative D call: TRBD2 (6 bases). Trimming shortened V by 4 bases and J by 9 bases, and 20 bases separated the two germline ends. In germline, CDR1 is SGHRS, CDR2 YFSETQ. This CDR3 has 15 amino acids. CDR3 sequence (DNA): TGCGCCAGCAGCACGCGCGGGGCAATCCCTAGTGAGCAGTTCTTC. Translating gives CASSTRGAIPSEQFF.

This clone was counted only a few times. Other DNA sequences from this sample encode an identical CDR3 as well. The rearrangement links TRBV6-5 to TRBJ2-7, with a possible D match to TRBD2 (6 bases). The CDR3 sequence is 13 residues long. CDR1 and CDR2 (germline): MNHEY, SVGAGI. The germline V and J ends were trimmed by 7 bases and 1 base, with 11 bases remaining between them. CDR3 in amino acids: CASTRSGSYEQYF. Here the CDR3 DNA reads TGTGCCAGCACTCGGAGCGGGTCCTACGAGCAGTACTTC.

The chain carries TRBV28 and TRBJ2-7; 9 bases agree with TRBD1. Per the germline V gene, CDR1 is MDHEN and CDR2 is SYDVKM. V lost 6 bases and J lost 6; bases outside the gene matches: 12. The CDR3 spans 15 residues. CDR3 nucleotide sequence: TGTGCCAGCAGCCGGCTCAGGGGACAGGGTGGCGAGCAGTACTTC. The encoded protein is CASSRLRGQGGEQYF.